Sequencing of this T cell receptor (beta chain) was carried out in a study of T cells in Graves' hyperthyroidism and ophthalmopathy. Germline V gives CDR1 SEHNR, CDR2 FQNEAQ (reference sequence). Trimming took 5 bases from V and 6 from J; bases not matched to a gene: 8. The CDR3 contains 14 residues. TCR beta CDR3 region amplification was performed from RNA transcripts. When the TCR CDR3 underwent first-round RT-PCR, the HTBI primer set was used. Each CDR3 protein gets one entry after TCRdb re-called the multiplex PCR reads with MiXCR. Among 450,000 to 550,000 distinct CDR3 sequences listed, roughly 24% were seen once.

This TCR was sampled from a woman aged 30 to 39 with Graves' ophthalmopathy. Specimen: blood. The J gene is TRBJ1-2, the V gene TRBV7-9; 8 bases are a match to TRBD1. CDR3 protein: CASSEVKTGDGYTF. The CDR3 DNA reads TGTGCCAGCAGCGAAGTAAAGACAGGGGATGGCTACACCTTC. Looking up the rest from reference TRBV7-9 and TRBJ1-2 gives the full variable domain: DTGVSQNPRHKITKRGQNVTFRCDPISEHNRLYWYRQTLGQGPEFLTYFQNEAQLEKSRLLSDRFSAERPKGSFSTLEIQRTEQGDSAMYLCASSEVKTGDGYTFGSGTRLTVV.